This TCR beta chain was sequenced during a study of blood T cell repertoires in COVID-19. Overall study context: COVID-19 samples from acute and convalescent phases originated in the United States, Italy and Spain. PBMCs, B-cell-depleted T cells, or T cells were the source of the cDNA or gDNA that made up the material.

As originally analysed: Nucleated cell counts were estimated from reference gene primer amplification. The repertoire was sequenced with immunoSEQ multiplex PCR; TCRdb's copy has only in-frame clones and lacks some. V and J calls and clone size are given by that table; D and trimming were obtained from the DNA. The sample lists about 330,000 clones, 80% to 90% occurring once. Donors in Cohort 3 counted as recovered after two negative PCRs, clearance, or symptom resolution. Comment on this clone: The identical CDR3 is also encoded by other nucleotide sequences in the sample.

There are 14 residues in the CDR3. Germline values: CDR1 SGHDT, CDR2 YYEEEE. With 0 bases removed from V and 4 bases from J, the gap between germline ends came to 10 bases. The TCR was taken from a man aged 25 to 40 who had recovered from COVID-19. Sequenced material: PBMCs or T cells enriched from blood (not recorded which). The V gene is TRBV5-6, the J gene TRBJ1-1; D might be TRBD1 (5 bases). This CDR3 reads CASSLGAGGTEAFF. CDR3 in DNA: TGTGCCAGCAGCTTGGGGGCGGGGGGCACTGAAGCTTTCTTT.